This note documents a single T cell receptor (beta chain) sequence. This specimen comes from a study of blood T cell repertoires in COVID-19. Using immunoSEQ multiplex PCR, the repertoire was profiled, and TCRdb retains in-frame clones only, with some absent. In the table there are over 300,000 clones, 85% to 90% of which are singletons. The specimen sequenced was peripheral blood. This TCR was sampled from a man younger than 35 with active or convalescent COVID-19.

CDR3 region: CASSIIGTGLQETQYF. The CDR3 region has the DNA TGTGCCAGTAGTATTATCGGGACAGGACTTCAAGAGACCCAGTACTTC. The chain links TRBV19 to TRBJ2-5; TRBD1 matches 8 bases. Germline CDR1 reads LNHDA; CDR2 reads SQIVND (reference sequence). CDR3 length equals 16 residues. V trimming: 3 bases; J trimming: 2 bases; junction bases outside the gene matches: 8.